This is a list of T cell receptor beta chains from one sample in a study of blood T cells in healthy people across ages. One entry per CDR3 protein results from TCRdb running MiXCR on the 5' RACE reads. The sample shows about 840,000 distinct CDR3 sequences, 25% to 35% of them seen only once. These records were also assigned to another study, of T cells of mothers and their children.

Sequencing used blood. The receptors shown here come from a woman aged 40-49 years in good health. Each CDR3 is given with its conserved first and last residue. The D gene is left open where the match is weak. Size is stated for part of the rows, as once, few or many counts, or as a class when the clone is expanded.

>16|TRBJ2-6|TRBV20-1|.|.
CSARKEQVAGANVLTF
TGCAGTGCTAGGAAAGAACAGGTTGCCGGGGCCAACGTCCTGACTTTC
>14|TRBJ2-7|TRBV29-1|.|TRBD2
CSVVGRGGPHEQYF
TGCAGCGTTGTGGGGCGGGGGGGCCCCCACGAGCAGTACTTC
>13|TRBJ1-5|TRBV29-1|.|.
CSVEWGAGQPQHF
TGCAGCGTTGAGTGGGGGGCCGGACAGCCCCAGCATTTT
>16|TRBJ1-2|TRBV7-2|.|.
CASSLGWGTQNYGYTF
TGTGCCAGCAGCTTGGGGTGGGGGACTCAGAACTATGGCTACACCTTC
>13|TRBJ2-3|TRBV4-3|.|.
CASSQESADTQYF
TGCGCCAGCAGCCAAGAATCGGCGGATACGCAGTATTTT
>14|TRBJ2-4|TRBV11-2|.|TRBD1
CASSPDRAVKEQYF
TGTGCCAGCAGCCCAGACAGGGCGGTTAAAGAGCAGTACTTC
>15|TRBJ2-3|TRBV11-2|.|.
CASSLEGRSTDTQYF
TGTGCCAGCAGCTTAGAGGGCAGGTCCACAGATACGCAGTATTTT
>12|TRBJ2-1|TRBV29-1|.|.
CSVGTVSYEQFF
TGCAGCGTTGGGACAGTCTCCTACGAGCAGTTCTTC
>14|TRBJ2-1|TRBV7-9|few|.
CASSLLGDYNEQFF
TGTGCCAGCAGCCTCCTGGGAGACTACAATGAGCAGTTCTTC
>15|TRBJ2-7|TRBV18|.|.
CASSLSPGGASEQYF
TGCGCCAGCTCTCTTTCTCCCGGGGGCGCCTCTGAGCAGTACTTC
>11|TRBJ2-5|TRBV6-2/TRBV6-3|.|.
CQKGLQETQYF
TGCCAAAAAGGACTACAAGAGACCCAGTACTTC
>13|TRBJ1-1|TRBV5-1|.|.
CARQRTALDEAFF
TGCGCCAGGCAAAGGACAGCCTTGGATGAAGCTTTCTTT
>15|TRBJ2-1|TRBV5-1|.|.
CASSLQFQEGNEQFF
TGCGCCAGCAGCCTACAATTCCAAGAGGGAAATGAGCAGTTCTTC
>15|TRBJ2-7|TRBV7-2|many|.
CASSLYGSIGGEQYF
TGTGCCAGCAGCTTATATGGTTCTATAGGGGGAGAGCAGTACTTC
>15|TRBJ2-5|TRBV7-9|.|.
CASSAGSAGKETQYF
TGTGCCAGTAGCGCTGGCAGTGCCGGGAAAGAGACCCAGTATTTC
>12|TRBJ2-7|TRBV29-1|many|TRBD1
CSVGQRAYEQYF
TGCAGCGTGGGACAGCGCGCCTACGAGCAGTACTTC
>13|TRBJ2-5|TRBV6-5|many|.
CASSIQGAETQYF
TGTGCCAGCAGTATACAGGGAGCGGAGACCCAGTACTTC
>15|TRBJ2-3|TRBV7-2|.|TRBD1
CASSPDRALTDTQYF
TGTGCCAGCAGCCCCGACAGGGCACTCACAGATACGCAGTATTTT
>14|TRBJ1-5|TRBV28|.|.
CASTVGYSNQPQHF
TGTGCCAGCACCGTAGGGTACAGCAATCAGCCCCAGCATTTT
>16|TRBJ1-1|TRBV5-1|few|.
CASSFQDSNRGAEAFF
TGCGCCAGCAGCTTCCAGGACAGTAATAGGGGGGCTGAAGCTTTCTTT
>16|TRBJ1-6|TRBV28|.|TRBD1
CASRRGVTGWGSPLHF
TGTGCCAGCAGGCGGGGAGTGACAGGGTGGGGTTCACCCCTCCACTTT
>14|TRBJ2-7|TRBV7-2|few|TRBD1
CASNLRTGAREQYF
TGTGCCAGCAACCTCCGGACAGGGGCGCGGGAGCAGTACTTC